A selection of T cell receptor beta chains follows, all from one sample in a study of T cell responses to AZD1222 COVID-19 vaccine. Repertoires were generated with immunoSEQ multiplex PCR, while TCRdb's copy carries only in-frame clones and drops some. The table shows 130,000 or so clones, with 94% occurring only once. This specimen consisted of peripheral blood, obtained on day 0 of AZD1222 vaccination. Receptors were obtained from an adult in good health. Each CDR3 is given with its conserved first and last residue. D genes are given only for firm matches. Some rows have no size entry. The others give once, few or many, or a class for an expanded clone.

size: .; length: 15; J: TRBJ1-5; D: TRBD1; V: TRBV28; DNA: TGTGCCAGCAGTGGGCAGGGGGCCGGCAATCAGCCCCAGCATTTT; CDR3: CASSGQGAGNQPQHF
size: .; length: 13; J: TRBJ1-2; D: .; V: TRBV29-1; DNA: TGCAGCGTTGAACAAAACACAGGGTACGGCTACACCTTC; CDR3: CSVEQNTGYGYTF
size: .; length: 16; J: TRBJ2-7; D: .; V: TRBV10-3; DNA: TGTGCCATCAGTGAGCCACCCGACAGTTTCTCCTACGAGCAGTACTTC; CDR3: CAISEPPDSFSYEQYF
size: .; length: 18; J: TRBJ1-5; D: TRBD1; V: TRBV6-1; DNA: TGTGCCAGCAGTGAAGGCAACAGGGGGTCAGATAGCAATCAGCCCCAGCATTTT; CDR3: CASSEGNRGSDSNQPQHF
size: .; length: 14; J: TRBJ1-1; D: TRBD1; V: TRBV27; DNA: TGTGCCAGCAGGGGGGGACAGTTGAACACTGAAGCTTTCTTT; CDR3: CASRGGQLNTEAFF
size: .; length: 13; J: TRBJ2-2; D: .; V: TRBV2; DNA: TGTGCCAGCAGTGTGGAGACCACCGGGGAGCTGTTTTTT; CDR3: CASSVETTGELFF
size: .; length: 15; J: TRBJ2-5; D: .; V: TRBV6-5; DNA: TGTGCCAGCAGATTACAGGGCGTGGGGCAAGAGACCCAGTACTTC; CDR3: CASRLQGVGQETQYF
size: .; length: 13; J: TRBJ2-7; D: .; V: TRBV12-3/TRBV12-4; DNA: TGTGCCAGCAGAGACACAGGGTCCTACGAGCAGTACTTC; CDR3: CASRDTGSYEQYF
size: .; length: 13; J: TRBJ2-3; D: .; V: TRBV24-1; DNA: TGTGCCACCAGTCCCCTAGGGACAGATACGCAGTATTTT; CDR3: CATSPLGTDTQYF
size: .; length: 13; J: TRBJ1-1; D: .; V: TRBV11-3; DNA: TGTGCCAGCAGCTGGGGGGCGGACACTGAAGCTTTCTTT; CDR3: CASSWGADTEAFF
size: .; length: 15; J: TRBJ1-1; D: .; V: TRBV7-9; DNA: TGTGCCAGCAGCTTAGGTTTGAGTCGTGACACTGAAGCTTTCTTT; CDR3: CASSLGLSRDTEAFF
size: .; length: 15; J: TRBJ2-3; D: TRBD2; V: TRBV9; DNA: TGTGCCAGCAGCACCTTAGCGGGAGGCACAGATACGCAGTATTTT; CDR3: CASSTLAGGTDTQYF
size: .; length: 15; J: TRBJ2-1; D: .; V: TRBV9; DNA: TGTGCCAGCAGCGCCGGGGGAAGGGCGCGCAATGAGCAGTTCTTC; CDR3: CASSAGGRARNEQFF
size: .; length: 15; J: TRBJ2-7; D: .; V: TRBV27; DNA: TGTGCCAGCAGTTTGGGGCTTGGCCCCTCCTACGAGCAGTACTTC; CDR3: CASSLGLGPSYEQYF
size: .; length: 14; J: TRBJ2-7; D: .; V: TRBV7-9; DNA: TGTGCCAGCAGCTTAGAACTAGCCCGCTACGAGCAGTACTTC; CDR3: CASSLELARYEQYF
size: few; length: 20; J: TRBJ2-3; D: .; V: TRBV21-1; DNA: TGTGCCAGCACCACAAACAAGACTAGCGGGGACCTCGCGTGTACAGATACGCAGTATTTT; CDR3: CASTTNKTSGDLACTDTQYF
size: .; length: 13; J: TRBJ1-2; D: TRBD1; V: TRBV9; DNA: TGTGCCAGCAGGGACGGACAGGGCGATGGCTACACCTTC; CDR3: CASRDGQGDGYTF
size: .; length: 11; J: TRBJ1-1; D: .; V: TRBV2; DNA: TGTGCCACCGATTACGGAGGTCGGGCTTTCTTT; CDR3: CATDYGGRAFF
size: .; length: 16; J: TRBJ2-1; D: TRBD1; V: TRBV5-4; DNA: TGTGCCAGCAGCTTGATCGGCAGGGGGATTTACAATGAGCAGTTCTTC; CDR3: CASSLIGRGIYNEQFF
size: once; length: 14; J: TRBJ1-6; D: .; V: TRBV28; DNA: TGTGCCAGCAGCCCTGACAGGTTTAGTTCACCCCTCCACTTT; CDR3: CASSPDRFSSPLHF
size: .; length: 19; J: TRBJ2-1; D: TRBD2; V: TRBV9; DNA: TGTGCCAGCAGCGTACCCGGACTAGCGGGAGGGCCGGGGAACAATGAGCAGTTCTTC; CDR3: CASSVPGLAGGPGNNEQFF
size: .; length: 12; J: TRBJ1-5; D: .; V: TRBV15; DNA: TGTGCCATCTCGCGGAGAAATCAGCCCCAGCATTTT; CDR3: CAISRRNQPQHF
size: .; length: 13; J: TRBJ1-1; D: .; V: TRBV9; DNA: TGTGCCAGCAGCGTAGGTTGGGCCGCTGAAGCTTTCTTT; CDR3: CASSVGWAAEAFF
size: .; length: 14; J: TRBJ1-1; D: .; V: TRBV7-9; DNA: TGTGCCAGCAGCTCGGACAGTCAGAACACTGAAGCTTTCTTT; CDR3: CASSSDSQNTEAFF
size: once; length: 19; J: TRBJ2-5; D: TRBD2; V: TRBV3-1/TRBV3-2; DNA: TGTGCCAGCAGCCAAGATTTCGGAGGTGGACTAGCGGGAGGTGAGACCCAGTACTTC; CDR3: CASSQDFGGGLAGGETQYF
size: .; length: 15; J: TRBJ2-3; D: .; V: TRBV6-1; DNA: TGTGCCAGCAGTGAAAGTTGGGGGGTTGGAGATACGCAGTATTTT; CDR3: CASSESWGVGDTQYF
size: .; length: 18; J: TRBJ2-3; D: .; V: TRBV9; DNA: TGTGCCAGCAGCGTAGAAGGGGGGACACTCACTAGCACAGATACGCAGTATTTT; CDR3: CASSVEGGTLTSTDTQYF
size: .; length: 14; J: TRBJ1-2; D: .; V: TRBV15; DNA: TGTGCCACCAGCAGGAGGACGGCCATAGGGGGCTACACCTTC; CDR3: CATSRRTAIGGYTF
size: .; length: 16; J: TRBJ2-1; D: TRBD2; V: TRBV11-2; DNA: TGTGCCAGCAGCTTATTAGCGGGAGGAATCGGCAATGAGCAGTTCTTC; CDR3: CASSLLAGGIGNEQFF
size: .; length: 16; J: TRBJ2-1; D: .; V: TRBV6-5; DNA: TGTGCCAGCAGTTACGACCCGTATACGAAGTACAATGAGCAGTTCTTC; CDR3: CASSYDPYTKYNEQFF
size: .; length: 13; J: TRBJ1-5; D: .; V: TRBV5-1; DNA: TGCGCCAGCAGCCAGGGGATTAATCAGCCCCAGCATTTT; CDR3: CASSQGINQPQHF
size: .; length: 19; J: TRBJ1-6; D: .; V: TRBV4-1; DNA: TGCGCCAGCAGCCAGACGCTTTGGGTGGCGAGGACAGATAATTCACCCCTCCACTTT; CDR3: CASSQTLWVARTDNSPLHF
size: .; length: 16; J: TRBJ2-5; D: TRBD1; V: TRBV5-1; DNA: TGCGCCAGCAGTTCCTTGGGACAGGGGGACCAAGAGACCCAGTACTTC; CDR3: CASSSLGQGDQETQYF
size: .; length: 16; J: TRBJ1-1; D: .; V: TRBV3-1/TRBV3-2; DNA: TGTGCCAGCAGCCAAGATCGGTGGCGGATGGGGACTGAAGCTTTCTTT; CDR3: CASSQDRWRMGTEAFF
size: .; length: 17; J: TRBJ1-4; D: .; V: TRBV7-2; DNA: TGTGCCAGCAGCTTGGTCGCCACCGGGCTTAAAAATGAAAAACTGTTTTTT; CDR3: CASSLVATGLKNEKLFF
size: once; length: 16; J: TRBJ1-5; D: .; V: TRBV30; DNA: TGTGCCTGGAGATCAAAGGTAGGCCTGAGCAATCAGCCCCAGCATTTT; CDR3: CAWRSKVGLSNQPQHF
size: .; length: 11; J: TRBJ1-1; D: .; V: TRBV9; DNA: TGTGCCAGCAGCTTCGAGACTGAAGCTTTCTTT; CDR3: CASSFETEAFF
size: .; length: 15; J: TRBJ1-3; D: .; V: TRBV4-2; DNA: TGTGCCAGCAGCCAAGTGGGAGGGCCTGGAAACACCATATATTTT; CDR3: CASSQVGGPGNTIYF
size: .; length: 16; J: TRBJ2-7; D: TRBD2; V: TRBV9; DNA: TGTGCCAGCAGCCCGACCCTAGCGGGAGGGCGCTACGAGCAGTACTTC; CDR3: CASSPTLAGGRYEQYF
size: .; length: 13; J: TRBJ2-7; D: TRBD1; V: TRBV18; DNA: TGTGCCAGCTCACCTGAGACAGGGGCCGAGCAGTACTTC; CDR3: CASSPETGAEQYF
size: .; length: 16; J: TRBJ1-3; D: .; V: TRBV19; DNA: TGTGCCAGTAATCTAGGACGGACCTATTCTGGAAACACCATATATTTT; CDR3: CASNLGRTYSGNTIYF
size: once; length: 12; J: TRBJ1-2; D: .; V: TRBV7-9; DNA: TGTGCCAGCAGCCGTGGGGGTCTGGGCTACACCTTC; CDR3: CASSRGGLGYTF
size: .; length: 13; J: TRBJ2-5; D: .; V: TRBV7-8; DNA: TGTGCCAGCAGGGCCTGGTACCAAGAGACCCAGTACTTC; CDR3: CASRAWYQETQYF
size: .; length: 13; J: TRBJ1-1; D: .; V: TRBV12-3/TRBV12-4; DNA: TGTGCCAGCAGTCCTTTCGAGGGGACTGAAGCTTTCTTT; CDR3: CASSPFEGTEAFF
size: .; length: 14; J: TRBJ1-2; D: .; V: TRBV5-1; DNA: TGCGCCAGCAGTGTCGAGAGTACTAACTATGGCTACACCTTC; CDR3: CASSVESTNYGYTF
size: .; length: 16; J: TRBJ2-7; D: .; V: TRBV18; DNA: TGTGCCAGCTCACCACTTGGAAGTGGGATCTCCTACGAGCAGTACTTC; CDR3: CASSPLGSGISYEQYF
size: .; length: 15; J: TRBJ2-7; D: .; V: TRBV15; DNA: TGTGCCACCAGCAGAGAACGACGGGGTGGGGACGAGCAGTACTTC; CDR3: CATSRERRGGDEQYF
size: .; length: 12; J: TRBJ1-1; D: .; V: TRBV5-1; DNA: TGCGCCAGCAGCTCAGGATACACTGAAGCTTTCTTT; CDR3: CASSSGYTEAFF
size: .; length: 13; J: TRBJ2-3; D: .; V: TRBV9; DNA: TGTGCCAGCAGCGTAGCTTATACAGATACGCAGTATTTT; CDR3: CASSVAYTDTQYF
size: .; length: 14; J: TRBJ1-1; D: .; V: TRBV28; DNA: TGTGCCAGCAGTTTACCTCAACCCTACACTGAAGCTTTCTTT; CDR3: CASSLPQPYTEAFF
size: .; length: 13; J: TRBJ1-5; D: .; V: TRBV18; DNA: TGTGCCAGCTCACCCATAGGGGATCAGCCCCAGCATTTT; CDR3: CASSPIGDQPQHF
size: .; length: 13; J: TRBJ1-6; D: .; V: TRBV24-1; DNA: TGTGCCACCAGTACGGGCCCCAATTCACCCCTCCACTTT; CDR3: CATSTGPNSPLHF
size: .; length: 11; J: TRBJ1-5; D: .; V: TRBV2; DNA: TGTGCCAGCAATTGGGATCAGCCCCAGCATTTT; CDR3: CASNWDQPQHF
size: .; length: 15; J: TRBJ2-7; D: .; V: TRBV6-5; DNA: TGTGCCAGCAGTTTCGTGCCAGACCAGGGCTACGAGCAGTACTTC; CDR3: CASSFVPDQGYEQYF
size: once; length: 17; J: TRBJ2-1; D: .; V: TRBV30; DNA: TGTGCCTGGAGTACCGGGGTGGGGCGGAGCTCCTACAATGAGCAGTTCTTC; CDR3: CAWSTGVGRSSYNEQFF
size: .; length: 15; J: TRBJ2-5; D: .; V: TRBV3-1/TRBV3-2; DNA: TGTGCCAGCAGCCAAGACCCCGGACGAGGGGAGACCCAGTACTTC; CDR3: CASSQDPGRGETQYF
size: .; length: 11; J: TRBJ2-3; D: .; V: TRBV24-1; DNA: TGTGCCACCAGAGAGGGAGATACGCAGTATTTT; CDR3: CATREGDTQYF
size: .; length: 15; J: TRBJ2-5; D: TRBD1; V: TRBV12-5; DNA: TGTGCTAGTGGGTATTCAGGGGGCCACGGAGAGACCCAGTACTTC; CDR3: CASGYSGGHGETQYF